This TCR beta chain was identified in a study of blood T cells in healthy people across ages (dated by TCRdb to the mid-2010s). The study in broad terms: In model experiments, template switching captured roughly one uniquely barcoded TCR beta cDNA molecule for every two T cells. The study measured age-related changes in TCR beta repertoire diversity using deep sequencing normalized with unique cDNA molecular identifiers. The donors were split into four age groups: young (average roughly 15 years), middle-aged (39), aged (roughly 68) and long-lived (under 85). Donors of different ages were randomly distributed across sequencing lanes to avoid experimental bias. Two additional independent replicas of 1 million unique cDNA reads from the same blood draw were analyzed for two donors (one aged 18 to 30 and one aged 80 or older). Broad study findings and their caveats: Since profiling was done on bulk unsorted PBMCs, naive and antigen-experienced compartments could not be conclusively compared. Observed TCR beta diversity per million T cells fell roughly linearly with age, and a significant reduction was already apparent by age roughly 40. Total diversity estimates from one million sequenced T cells were considered lower bounds and underestimates. Donor CMV infection status was unknown, potentially confounding age-related changes in expanded clonotypes. The percentage of naive T cells measured by flow cytometry correlated strongly with observed TCR beta diversity. Compared with the aged group, the long-lived group had more naive CD4+ T cells, fewer expanded clones and increased TCR diversity, a pattern suggesting age selection.

The germline V gene specifies SGHVS as CDR1 and FQNEAQ as CDR2. The CDR3 runs 16 amino acids, cysteine and phenylalanine included. Just CDR3 DNA is preserved here, 48 bases in frame from base 1. The 39 donors, aged about 6 to 95 years, were systemically healthy Caucasian individuals from Russia. Approximately 11 milliliters of peripheral blood were drawn from each donor into EDTA-treated Vacutainer tubes. Ficoll-Paque density-gradient centrifugation was used to isolate PBMCs, with at least 6.5 million per sample. Trizol reagent was used to extract total RNA from the PBMCs, yielding at least 5 micrograms per sample. The percentages of naive CD45RAhigh/CD27high T cells were determined by flow cytometry on a PBMC aliquot from every donor. This clonotype was seen repeatedly, ten times or more. Its antigen is unknown. One junction end does not reproduce the germline sequence, and a read error may be involved.

The receptor library was made with 5' RACE. Reads for this sample came from an Illumina HiSeq 2500. A second PCR of about 6 to 11 cycles was performed with a sample-barcoded 5' primer and a J-beta primer mix. A unique molecular identifier was introduced onto each TCR beta cDNA molecule by a template-switch 5' adaptor carrying 12 random nucleotides. Each sample yielded at least 3 million CDR3-containing paired-end reads. All of the RNA was converted into first-strand cDNA using the Mint cDNA synthesis kit, with a TRBC-specific oligonucleotide serving as the primer. Following uracil-DNA glycosylase treatment, all cDNA underwent a first 18-cycle PCR with the universal primers M1SS and BC2_uni_R. Turning to the authors' computational methods: For normalization, 1 million high-quality reads, each with a distinct molecular identifier, were randomly selected from each sample. Reads sharing molecular identifiers were discarded rather than binned into consensus sequences. MiTCR, set to a Q25 quality threshold and the strictest error-elimination algorithm, was used for CDR3 identification, clonotype clustering and error correction. A nonparametric unseen species model with Euler transformation was used to estimate a lower bound on total TCR beta diversity. TCRdb's own reprocessing of the public reads used fastp at Q25 and MiXCR and kept productive beta chains. Rows with one shared CDR3 protein collapse into an entry with the most common genes and DNA. These V and J calls originate from TCRdb's pipeline instead of the authors' own analysis. Present in this sample are 850,000 or so distinct CDR3 sequences, around 30% of which were seen just once. The ten largest clones capture 15% to 20% of the sample.

This receptor was obtained from an elderly woman in good health. The sequencing input was blood. Rearrangement joined TRBV7-8 to TRBJ2-1; TRBD2 agrees with 11 junctional bases. The CDR3 sequence is CASSLVAGGPYNEQFF. The DNA reads TGCGCCAGCAGCTTGGTAGCGGGGGGGCCCTACAATGAGCAGTTCTTC.